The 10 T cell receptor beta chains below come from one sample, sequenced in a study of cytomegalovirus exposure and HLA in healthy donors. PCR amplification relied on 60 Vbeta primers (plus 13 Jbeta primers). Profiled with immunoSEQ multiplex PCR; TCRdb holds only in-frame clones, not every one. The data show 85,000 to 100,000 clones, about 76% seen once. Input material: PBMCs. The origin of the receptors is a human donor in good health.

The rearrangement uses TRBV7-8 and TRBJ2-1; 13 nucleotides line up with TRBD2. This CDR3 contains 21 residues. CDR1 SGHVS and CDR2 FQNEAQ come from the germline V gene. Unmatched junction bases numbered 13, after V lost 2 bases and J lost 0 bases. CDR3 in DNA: TGTGCCAGCAGCTTAACTAACGGACTAGCGGGAGTAGGGACCTCCTACAATGAGCAGTTCTTC. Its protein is CASSLTNGLAGVGTSYNEQFF.

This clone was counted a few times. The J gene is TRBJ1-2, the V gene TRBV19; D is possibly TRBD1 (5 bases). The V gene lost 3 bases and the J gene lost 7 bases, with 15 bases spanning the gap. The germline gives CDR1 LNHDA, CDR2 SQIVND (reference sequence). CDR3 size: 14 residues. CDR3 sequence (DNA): TGTGCCAGTAGTATTCGGTCAGGGAATGGTGGCTACACCTTC. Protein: CASSIRSGNGGYTF.

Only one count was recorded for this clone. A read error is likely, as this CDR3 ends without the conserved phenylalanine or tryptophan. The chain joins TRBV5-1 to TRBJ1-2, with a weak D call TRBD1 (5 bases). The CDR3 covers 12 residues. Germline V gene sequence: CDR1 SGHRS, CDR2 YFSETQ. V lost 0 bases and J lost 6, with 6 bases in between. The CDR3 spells CASSLAGDGYTL. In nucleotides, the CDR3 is TGCGCCAGCAGCTTGGCGGGGGATGGCTACACCCTC.

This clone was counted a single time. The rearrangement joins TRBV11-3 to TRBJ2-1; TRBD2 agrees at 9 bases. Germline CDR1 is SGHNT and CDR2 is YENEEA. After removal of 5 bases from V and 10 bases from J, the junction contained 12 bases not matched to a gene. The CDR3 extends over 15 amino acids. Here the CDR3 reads CASSADAGGRREQFF. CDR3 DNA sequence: TGTGCCAGCAGCGCCGATGCGGGGGGGCGGAGGGAGCAGTTCTTC.

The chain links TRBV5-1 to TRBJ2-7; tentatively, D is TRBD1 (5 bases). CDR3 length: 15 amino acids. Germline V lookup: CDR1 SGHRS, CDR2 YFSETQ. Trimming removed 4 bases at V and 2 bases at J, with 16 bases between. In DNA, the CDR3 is TGCGCCAGCAGCCCCCTTCCCAGGGCACCCTACGAGCAGTACTTC. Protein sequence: CASSPLPRAPYEQYF.

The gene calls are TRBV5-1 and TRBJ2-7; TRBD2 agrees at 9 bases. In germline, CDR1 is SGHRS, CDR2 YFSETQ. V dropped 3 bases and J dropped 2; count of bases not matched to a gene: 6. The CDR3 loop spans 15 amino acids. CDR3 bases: TGCGCCAGCAGCTACGCCGGGACTAGCACCTACGAGCAGTACTTC. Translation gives CASSYAGTSTYEQYF. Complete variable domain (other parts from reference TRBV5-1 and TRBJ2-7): KAGVTQTPRYLIKTRGQQVTLSCSPISGHRSVSWYQQTPGQGLQFLFEYFSETQRNKGNFPGRFSGRQFSNSRSEMNVSTLELGDSALYLCASSYAGTSTYEQYFGPGTRLTVT.

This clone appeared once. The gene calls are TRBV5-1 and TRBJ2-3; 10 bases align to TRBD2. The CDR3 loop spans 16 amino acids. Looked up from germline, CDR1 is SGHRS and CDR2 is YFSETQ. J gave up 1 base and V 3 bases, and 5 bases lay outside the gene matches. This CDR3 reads CASSSKREGGTDTQYF. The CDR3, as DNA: TGCGCCAGCAGCTCCAAGCGGGAGGGCGGCACAGATACGCAGTATTTT.

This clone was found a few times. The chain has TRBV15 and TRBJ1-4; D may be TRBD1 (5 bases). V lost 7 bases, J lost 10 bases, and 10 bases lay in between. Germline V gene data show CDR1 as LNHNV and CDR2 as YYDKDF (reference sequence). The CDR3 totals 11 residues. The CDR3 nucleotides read TGTGCCACCATTATCGGGGGAAAACTGTTTTTT. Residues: CATIIGGKLFF.

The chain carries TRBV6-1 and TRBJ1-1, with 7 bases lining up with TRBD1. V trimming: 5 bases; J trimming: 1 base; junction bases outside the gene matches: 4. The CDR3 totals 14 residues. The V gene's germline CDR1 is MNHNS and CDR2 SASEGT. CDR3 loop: CASSLGQWNTEAFF. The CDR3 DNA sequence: TGTGCCAGCAGTTTGGGACAGTGGAACACTGAAGCTTTCTTT.

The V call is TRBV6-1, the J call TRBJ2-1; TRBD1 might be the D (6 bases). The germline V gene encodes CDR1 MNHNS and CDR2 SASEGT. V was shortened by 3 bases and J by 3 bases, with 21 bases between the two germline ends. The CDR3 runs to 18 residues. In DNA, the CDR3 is TGTGCCAGCAGTGATGACAGGAGGAAATTGTACCTCTACAATGAGCAGTTCTTC. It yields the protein CASSDDRRKLYLYNEQFF.